This entry features one T cell receptor (beta chain) sequence. The data were taken from a study of blood T cell repertoires in COVID-19. About the study: Whether acute or convalescent, the COVID-19 samples came from the United States, Italy and Spain. PBMCs, B-cell-depleted T cells, or T cells were the source of the cDNA or gDNA that made up the material.

Under the authors' procedure: From reference gene primer amplification, estimates of nucleated cell counts were derived. TCRdb keeps only in-frame clones here, not all; method: immunoSEQ multiplex PCR. Clonal size and the V and J genes are those of that table, whereas D and trimming came from the DNA. The sample lists fewer than 300,000 clones, 82% seen once, with around 2.9% in the top ten. Germline V gene lookup returns CDR1 MNHEY and CDR2 SMNVEV (reference sequence). CDR3 length: 14 residues. Trimming shortened V by 4 bases and J by 7 bases, and 14 bases separated the two germline ends. The chain combines TRBV27 with TRBJ1-5; D is undetermined. Sequenced: peripheral blood. This TCR derives from a woman aged 18-29 years with acute or convalescent COVID-19. The CDR3: CASSSRHSWQPQHF. The CDR3 DNA follows: TGTGCCAGCAGTTCACGACATTCTTGGCAGCCCCAGCATTTT.